This T cell receptor (beta chain) was recorded in a study of human T cells and chemical hapten exposure. Looking at the study overall: The use of 2% DPC on 2 cm by 2 cm of upper inner arm skin constituted sensitization.

This clonotype was observed many times. CDR3 length equals 12 residues. V dropped 2 bases and J dropped 4 bases, with 3 bases sitting between them. Time point here: patch test 2, 6 weeks after DPC sensitization. The treatment here: therapeutic diphenylcyclopropenone sensitization with weekly scalp DPC. TCRdb recomputed calls from the RACE reads with MiXCR, one row per CDR3 protein. The sample records 40,000 to 45,000 distinct CDR3 sequences, around 10% being singletons. The sample was whole blood, taken in connection with sensitization to the hapten diphenylcyclopropenone (DPC). This chain uses TRBV12-3 or TRBV12-4 with TRBJ1-3, with no clear D. The clonotype originates from a woman between 40 and 50 years old with alopecia areata. Some clones in this sample may be carry-over from other donors' samples. CDR3: CASSLNGNTIYF. CDR3 coding DNA: TGTGCCAGCAGTTTAAACGGAAACACCATATATTTT.